The sequence of this TCR beta chain was determined in a study of blood T cell repertoires in COVID-19. Data came from immunoSEQ multiplex PCR; TCRdb stores just in-frame clones and leaves some out. Found here are 63,000 or so clones, around 82% of them singletons; the top ten hold about 16%. Germline loops: CDR1 SSHAT, CDR2 FNYEAQ (reference sequence). This CDR3 contains 17 residues. Worth noting for this clone: A read error may account for a junction end that differs from germline.

The receptor's source is a man of 80 years or more with active COVID-19. Sample: peripheral blood. The gene calls are TRBV7-7 and TRBJ2-2, with a possible D match to TRBD1 (6 bases). This CDR3 is CASSSGASTTSGGELFF. The CDR3 DNA follows: TGTGCTAGCAGCTCAGGGGCCTCCACTACCTCCGGCGGGGAGCTGTTTTTT.